Below are 23 T cell receptor beta chains sequenced from a single sample in a study of blood T cell repertoires in COVID-19. Repertoires were generated with immunoSEQ multiplex PCR, while TCRdb's copy carries only in-frame clones and drops some. This sample yields some 270,000 clones, of which approximately 81% are seen a single time; 6.6% belongs to the top ten. Sequenced material: PBMCs or T cells enriched from blood (not recorded which). The receptors stem from a woman between 50 and 59 years old who had been exposed to COVID-19.

Written as DNA, the CDR3 is TGCGCCAGCAGTAAAGGGACAGGCACGTTGCGGGCCAACGTCCTGACTTTC. Translating gives CASSKGTGTLRANVLTF. The chain joins TRBV5-1 to TRBJ2-6; 8 positions agree with TRBD1. The V and J ends lost 5 bases and 5 bases, in that order; junction bases with no gene match: 12. Germline CDR1 reads SGHRS; CDR2 reads YFSETQ. The CDR3 sequence is 17 residues long.

This clone has ten or more counts. The CDR3 nucleotides read TGCGCCTCGGGACAGAATAATGAAAAACTGTTTTTT. It yields the protein CASGQNNEKLFF. The rearrangement links TRBV5-1 to TRBJ1-4, with 7 bases identical to TRBD1. CDR1 is SGHRS, CDR2 YFSETQ, per germline. The CDR3 spans 12 residues. Unmatched junction bases numbered 4, after V lost 10 bases and J lost 4 bases. The entire variable domain, with the rest obtained from reference TRBV5-1 and TRBJ1-4, is as follows: KAGVTQTPRYLIKTRGQQVTLSCSPISGHRSVSWYQQTPGQGLQFLFEYFSETQRNKGNFPGRFSGRQFSNSRSEMNVSTLELGDSALYLCASGQNNEKLFFGSGTQLSVL.

The chain carries TRBV5-1 and TRBJ2-7, with D perhaps matching TRBD2 (6 bases). The CDR3 is made up of 16 amino acids. Trimming removed 4 bases from V and 4 bases from J, with 21 bases in between. The germline CDR1 and CDR2 sequences are SGHRS and YFSETQ. The DNA of the CDR3 is TGCGCCAGCAGCACCAAAGTTAGCGGCCCCGCATACGAGCAGTACTTC. This sequence encodes CASSTKVSGPAYEQYF.

The V call is TRBV5-1, the J call TRBJ1-2; tentatively, D is TRBD1 (6 bases). Germline lookup yields CDR1 SGHRS and CDR2 YFSETQ. Trimming shortened V by 9 bases and J by 2 bases, and 14 bases separated the two germline ends. CDR3 length equals 13 residues. CDR3 nucleotide sequence: TGCGCCACCTCTTTACAGGGCAACTATGGCTACACCTTC. The encoded protein is CATSLQGNYGYTF.

The chain has TRBV11-3 and TRBJ1-1, with D uncertain. V was clipped by 6 bases and J by 1 base, with 6 bases between them. The germline V gene has CDR1 SGHNT and CDR2 YENEEA. This CDR3 region has 12 residues. The CDR3 loop reads CASSGRNTEAFF. CDR3 sequence (DNA): TGTGCCAGCAGTGGGAGGAACACTGAAGCTTTCTTT.

This clone was counted once. V gene TRBV3-1 (or the pseudogene TRBV3-2) combines with J gene TRBJ2-2; 7 positions match TRBD2. The ends lost 0 bases at V and 3 bases at J; junction bases unmatched: 7. This CDR3 has 17 amino acids. Germline CDR1 LGHDT, CDR2 YNNKEL (reference sequence). The CDR3 here is CASSQEKRAGDTGELFF. Written as DNA, the CDR3 is TGTGCCAGCAGCCAAGAGAAGCGGGCGGGGGACACCGGGGAGCTGTTTTTT.

The chain is built from TRBV9 and TRBJ1-3; TRBD1 matches 9 bases. The CDR3 consists of 15 residues. Germline CDR1 SGDLS, CDR2 YYNGEE. V dropped 4 bases and J dropped 7; count of bases not matched to a gene: 9. The CDR3 DNA reads TGTGCCAGCAGCCCACAGGGGGCTGCGGGTAACACCATATATTTT. It yields the protein CASSPQGAAGNTIYF.

The chain is built from TRBV7-9 and TRBJ2-2, with D possibly being TRBD2 (6 bases). Trimming cost V 0 bases and J 6 bases, with 11 bases left between them. The CDR3 is 15 residues long. Germline V lookup: CDR1 SEHNR, CDR2 FQNEAQ (reference sequence). CDR3: CASSLAGTSAGELFF. Written as DNA, the CDR3 is TGTGCCAGCAGCTTAGCCGGGACTTCTGCCGGGGAGCTGTTTTTT.

Notes on this clone: This sample includes further DNA sequences coding for the same CDR3. The chain recombines TRBV29-1 with TRBJ1-3, with 8 bases matching TRBD1. V was clipped by 6 bases and J by 3 bases; unmatched bases: 4. The CDR3 has 13 amino acids. Per the germline V gene, CDR1 is SQVTM and CDR2 is ANQGSEA. This chain's CDR3 is CSVATGGGNTIYF. DNA of the CDR3: TGCAGCGTAGCCACAGGGGGTGGAAACACCATATATTTT. The whole variable domain, filled in from reference TRBV29-1 and TRBJ1-3, reads SAVISQKPSRDICQRGTSLTIQCQVDSQVTMMFWYRQQPGQSLTLIATANQGSEATYESGFVIDKFPISRPNLTFSTLTVSNMSPEDSSIYLCSVATGGGNTIYFGEGSWLTVV.

The gene calls are TRBV7-2 and TRBJ2-1; D may be TRBD1 (6 bases). In germline, CDR1 is SGHTA, CDR2 FQGNSA. V was clipped by 3 bases and J by 1 base, with 7 bases between them. The CDR3 extends over 14 amino acids. CDR3 bases: TGTGCCAGCAGCTTCACAGGGTCCTACAATGAGCAGTTCTTC. Protein product: CASSFTGSYNEQFF.

This chain links TRBV30 with TRBJ1-2; D might be TRBD1 (5 bases). CDR1 is GTSNPN and CDR2 is SVGIG in the germline V gene (reference sequence). CDR3 length: 15 amino acids. The V gene lost 0 bases and the J gene lost 0 bases, with 11 bases spanning the gap. The CDR3 nucleotides are TGTGCCTGGAGTGTACTTAGACAGTCTAACTATGGCTACACCTTC. Translating gives CAWSVLRQSNYGYTF. Complete variable domain (other parts from reference TRBV30 and TRBJ1-2): SQTIHQWPATLVQPVGSPLSLECTVEGTSNPNLYWYRQAAGRGLQLLFYSVGIGQISSEVPQNLSASRPQDRQFILSSKKLLLSDSGFYLCAWSVLRQSNYGYTFGSGTRLTVV.

The chain couples TRBV9 to TRBJ2-3; TRBD2 aligns across 9 bases. Trimming took 0 bases from V and 2 from J; bases not matched to a gene: 4. The CDR3 is 16 residues long. Germline lookup yields CDR1 SGDLS and CDR2 YYNGEE. For the CDR3, the DNA is TGTGCCAGCAGCGTAGTACCTAGCGGGGTCACAGATACGCAGTATTTT. Protein sequence: CASSVVPSGVTDTQYF.

V usage is TRBV7-3 and J usage is TRBJ2-3; 11 nucleotides agree with TRBD2. Germline assignment: CDR1 SGHTA and CDR2 FQGTGA. This CDR3 contains 16 residues. V shed 5 bases, J shed 5 bases, and the junction held 9 bases outside the gene matches. The CDR3 DNA reads as TGTGCCAGCAGCCCCGGGTTGACTAGCGGGATAGATACGCAGTATTTT. Residues: CASSPGLTSGIDTQYF.

The CDR3 reads CASRQGQNTEAFF. CDR3 sequence (DNA): TGCGCCAGCAGACAGGGCCAGAACACTGAAGCTTTCTTT. V gene TRBV5-1 combines with J gene TRBJ1-1, with D perhaps TRBD1 (6 bases). Germline CDR1 reads SGHRS; CDR2 reads YFSETQ. The CDR3 covers 13 residues. V was trimmed by 5 bases and J by 1 base, leaving 9 bases between them.

The chain joins TRBV21-1 to TRBJ1-1; the DNA was not compared with TRBD1, the D call given in the table. TRBV21-1 corresponds to a pseudogene. The CDR3 contains 16 residues. The CDR3 is CASTGTGPFLSTEAFF. CDR3 nucleotides: TGTGCCAGCACCGGGACAGGGCCCTTTCTGAGCACTGAAGCTTTCTTT.

This clone has only one observation. This chain's CDR3 is CASSSVDTEAFF. As DNA, the CDR3 is TGTGCCAGCAGTTCGGTGGACACTGAAGCTTTCTTT. The V gene is TRBV6-5, the J gene TRBJ1-1; D not resolved. Germline values: CDR1 MNHEY, CDR2 SVGAGI. The CDR3 has 12 residues. V was shortened by 4 bases and J by 3 bases, with 6 bases between the two germline ends.

The CDR3 spells CASSQGLPGEQYF. The CDR3 bases are TGTGCCAGCAGCCAGGGCCTACCTGGGGAGCAGTACTTC. V is TRBV13 and J is TRBJ2-7; maybe TRBD1 (5 bases). This CDR3 comprises 13 residues. Trimming removed 5 bases from V and 7 bases from J, with 15 bases in between. Germline CDR1 PRHDT, CDR2 FYEKMQ (reference sequence).

In this sample, this clone turned up a few times. The V gene is TRBV5-1, the J gene TRBJ1-2, with 7 bases that match TRBD1. The CDR3 loop spans 12 amino acids. Losses at the gene ends were 5 bases for V and 6 bases for J; bases not matched to a gene: 4. Looked up from germline, CDR1 is SGHRS and CDR2 is YFSETQ. The CDR3, as DNA: TGCGCCAGCAGGTGGGACAGTGATGGCTACACCTTC. Translation gives CASRWDSDGYTF.

This clone was found a few times. The J gene is TRBJ2-7, the V gene TRBV6-1, with D perhaps matching TRBD1 (6 bases). Germline V gene sequence: CDR1 MNHNS, CDR2 SASEGT. CDR3 length: 14 amino acids. The ends were cut back, 3 bases at V and 1 base at J, with 10 bases in the middle. CDR3 loop: CASSDGGASYEQYF. As DNA, the CDR3 is TGTGCCAGCAGTGATGGGGGCGCTTCCTACGAGCAGTACTTC.

This clone was picked up a small number of times. CDR3 coding DNA: TGTGCCATCAAACGGGACAGCTCCTACGAGCAGTACTTC. This sequence encodes CAIKRDSSYEQYF. The V call is TRBV10-3, the J call TRBJ2-7, with 7 bases identical to TRBD1. The CDR3 spans 13 residues. CDR1 ENHRY and CDR2 SYGVKD come from the germline V gene. J was trimmed by 0 bases and V by 7 bases; bases with no gene match: 3.

V gene TRBV5-4 combines with J gene TRBJ2-4, with D possibly TRBD2 on 6 matching bases. Trimming left V 3 bases short and J 10 bases short, with 23 bases between. This CDR3 comprises 16 residues. Germline lookup yields CDR1 SGHNT and CDR2 YYREEE (reference sequence). CDR3 DNA: TGTGCCAGCAGCTCTCCACTCCCGGGACTCTCGACTATTCAGTACTTC. This codes for CASSSPLPGLSTIQYF.

V and J are TRBV27 and TRBJ1-5; 10 positions match TRBD1. J was trimmed by 9 bases and V by 5 bases; bases with no gene match: 10. The CDR3 is 15 residues long. The germline CDR1 and CDR2 sequences are MNHEY and SMNVEV (reference sequence). CDR3 protein: CASSPGTGVDRPQHF. DNA for the CDR3: TGTGCCAGCAGTCCCGGGACAGGGGTTGATCGGCCCCAGCATTTT.

The gene calls are TRBV4-1 and TRBJ2-5, with 10 bases fitting TRBD1. CDR3 length: 16 amino acids. V lost 2 bases and J lost 5; bases outside the gene matches: 8. Germline CDR1 and CDR2: MGHRA and YSYEKL. CDR3 bases: TGCGCCAGCAGCCAATGGGGACAGGGGAGGATGGAGACCCAGTACTTC. Translated: CASSQWGQGRMETQYF.